Sequencing of this T cell receptor beta chain was carried out in a study of response to subunit inactivated influenza vaccine. CDR1 DFQATT and CDR2 SNEGSKA come from the germline V gene (reference sequence). This CDR3 spans 13 amino acids. V lost 6 bases, J lost 8 bases, and 9 bases stayed unmatched. This clonotype was found a few times. Its antigen is unidentified. The study's findings and limits: Few new T cells, the authors suggested, are recruited by each seasonal influenza vaccination.

TCRdb re-derived calls from the RT-PCR reads in MiXCR, one entry per CDR3 protein. The table includes 630,000 or so distinct CDR3 sequences, around a sixth detected once. This chain links TRBV20-1 with TRBJ2-1; 8 bases agree with TRBD1. This receptor was obtained from a man aged 45-65 years who received an inactivated influenza vaccine. Here the sequenced sample was PBMCs from blood, taken about 12 days after vaccination. The CDR3 spells CSAGQGAGDEQFF. The CDR3 region has the DNA TGCAGTGCAGGGCAGGGGGCAGGTGATGAGCAGTTCTTC.